This TCR beta chain derives from a study of blood T cell repertoires in COVID-19 (dated by TCRdb to 2020 to 2022). The study in broad terms: Samples covering the acute and convalescent phases of COVID-19 were provided by collaborators in the United States, Italy and Spain. Nearly every sample came with metadata listing a de-identified subject ID, COVID-19 status, age in years and sex. The repertoires were made available in a free public database intended to serve as a resource for research on the immune response to SARS-CoV-2. Subjects who had been exposed to COVID-19, were actively infected with it, or had recovered from it provided the deeply sampled blood TCRbeta repertoires that made up the dataset. Samples came from the ongoing ImmuneRACE study (first 160 participants) plus 1,254 subjects from 6 global collaborators. The prospective study material was composed of cDNA or gDNA derived from T cells, B-cell-depleted T cells, or PBMCs. Where available, HLA class I and class II types were obtained from metadata supplied by the sample provider rather than from assay-based typing. The research as a whole found: How much clinical and demographic metadata was included differed by source and by participant, and the metadata was provided uncurated.

The immunoSEQ Assay, a bias-controlled multiplex PCR, was used to amplify TCRbeta CDR3 regions from genomic DNA. In the original analysis: The number of nucleated cells in each sample was estimated by amplification of reference gene primers within the assay. To quantify the absolute abundance of each unique TCRbeta CDR3 rearrangement, sequence reads were collapsed and filtered. For each sample, productive Simpson clonality was calculated as the square root of Simpson's diversity index over productive rearrangements. What TCRdb holds here is the immuneACCESS table cut down to in-frame rearrangements. Part of the clones is not present; checked against another copy, under half of the missing clones reflect an unresolved V gene, and the others are unexplained. V and J calls and clone size are those listed in that table; D and trimming were worked out from the DNA. The sample table records some 160,000 clones; 65% to 85% of these occur just once. The top ten clones comprise roughly a fifth of the sample.

As regards this clone: This receptor's antigen is unknown. Qualities for individual bases were not recorded, and no much larger clone is one base off.

Trimmed from V: 2 bases; trimmed from J: 3 bases; junction bases lacking a gene match: 4. From its cysteine to its phenylalanine, the CDR3 spans 16 amino acids. Only CDR3 DNA is held: 48 bases, read in frame from base 1. The germline V gene (reference sequence) gives CDR1 as LNHNV and CDR2 as YYDKDF. A second Seattle source provided samples from volunteer blood donors who had recovered from COVID-19. Whole blood was collected in K2EDTA tubes by collaborating institutions according to the institutions' own protocols. For TCRbeta analysis, collaborators shipped samples in one of three forms: frozen whole blood, isolated PBMCs, or DNA extracted from either of those sample types.

The TCR comes from a woman in her 70s who had recovered from COVID-19. Sample: peripheral blood. The chain couples TRBV15 to TRBJ1-6, with 7 bases aligning to TRBD1. The sequenced DNA: TGTGCCACCAGCAGACACAGGGGAGACTATAATTCACCCCTCCACTTT. This sequence encodes CATSRHRGDYNSPLHF.